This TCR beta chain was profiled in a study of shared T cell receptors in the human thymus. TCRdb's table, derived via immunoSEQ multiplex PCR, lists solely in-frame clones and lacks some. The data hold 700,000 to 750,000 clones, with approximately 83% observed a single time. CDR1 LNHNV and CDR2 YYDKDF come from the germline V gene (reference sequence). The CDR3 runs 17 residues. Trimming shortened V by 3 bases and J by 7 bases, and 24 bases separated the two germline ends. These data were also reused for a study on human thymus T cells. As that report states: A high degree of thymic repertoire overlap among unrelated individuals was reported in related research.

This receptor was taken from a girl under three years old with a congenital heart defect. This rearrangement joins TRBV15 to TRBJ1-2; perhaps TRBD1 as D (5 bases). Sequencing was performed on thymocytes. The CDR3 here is CATSSLLTLRRGGGYTF. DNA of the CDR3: TGTGCCACCAGCAGCCTCCTAACCCTTAGGAGGGGAGGTGGCTACACCTTC.